The clone carrying this T cell receptor beta chain was picked up a small number of times. What it binds is unknown. This sample is drawn from a study of T cell repertoires in cytomegalovirus infection. V was pared by 3 bases and J by 3 bases, with 12 bases between. The CDR3 spans 14 residues. Germline CDR1 and CDR2: SGHAT and FQNNGV. TCRdb recomputed calls from the reads with MiXCR, one row per CDR3 protein. The repertoire holds roughly 500,000 distinct CDR3 sequences, with around a third as singletons. The starting material was cultured PBMCs, obtained from culture after CMV antigen stimulation. The chain uses TRBV11-2 and TRBJ2-7, with no clear D. The clonotype was recovered from a human donor in good health (CMV status not recorded). Some clones in this sample may be carry-over from other donors' samples. The CDR3 loop reads CASSLGRTSYEQYV. Here the CDR3 DNA reads TGTGCCAGCAGCTTGGGTCGGACGAGCTACGAGCAGTACGTC.